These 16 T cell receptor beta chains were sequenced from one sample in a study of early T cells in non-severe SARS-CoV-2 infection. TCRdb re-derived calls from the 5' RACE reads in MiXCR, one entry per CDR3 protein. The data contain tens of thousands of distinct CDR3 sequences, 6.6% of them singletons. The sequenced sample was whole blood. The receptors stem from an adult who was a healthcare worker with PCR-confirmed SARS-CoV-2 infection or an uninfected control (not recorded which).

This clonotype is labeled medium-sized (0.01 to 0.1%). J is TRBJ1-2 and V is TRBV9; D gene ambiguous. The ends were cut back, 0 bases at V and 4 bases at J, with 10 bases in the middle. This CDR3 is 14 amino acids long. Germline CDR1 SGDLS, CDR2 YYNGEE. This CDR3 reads CASSVGGGLYGYTF. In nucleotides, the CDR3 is TGTGCCAGCAGCGTAGGGGGAGGACTCTATGGCTACACCTTC. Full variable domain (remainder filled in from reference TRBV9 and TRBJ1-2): DSGVTQTPKHLITATGQRVTLRCSPRSGDLSVYWYQQSLDQGLQFLIQYYNGEERAKGNILERFSAQQFPDLHSELNLSSLELGDSALYFCASSVGGGLYGYTFGSGTRLTVV.

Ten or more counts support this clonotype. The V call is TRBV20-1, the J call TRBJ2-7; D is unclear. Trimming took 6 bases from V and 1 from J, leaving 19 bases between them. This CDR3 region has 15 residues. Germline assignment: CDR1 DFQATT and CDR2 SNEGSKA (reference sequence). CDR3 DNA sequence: TGCAGTGCAACCGGCGGCCATGTGGGATCCTACGAGCAGTACTTC. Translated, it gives CSATGGHVGSYEQYF.

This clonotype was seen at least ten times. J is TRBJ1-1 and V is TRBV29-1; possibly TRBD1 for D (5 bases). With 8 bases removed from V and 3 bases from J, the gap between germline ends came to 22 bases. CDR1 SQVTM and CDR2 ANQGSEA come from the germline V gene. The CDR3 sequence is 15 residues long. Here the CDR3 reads CSSRGGLVLYTEAFF. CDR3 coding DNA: TGCAGCTCCCGTGGGGGTCTGGTTTTGTACACTGAAGCTTTCTTT. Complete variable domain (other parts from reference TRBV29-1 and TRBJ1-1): SAVISQKPSRDICQRGTSLTIQCQVDSQVTMMFWYRQQPGQSLTLIATANQGSEATYESGFVIDKFPISRPNLTFSTLTVSNMSPEDSSIYLCSSRGGLVLYTEAFFGQGTRLTVV.

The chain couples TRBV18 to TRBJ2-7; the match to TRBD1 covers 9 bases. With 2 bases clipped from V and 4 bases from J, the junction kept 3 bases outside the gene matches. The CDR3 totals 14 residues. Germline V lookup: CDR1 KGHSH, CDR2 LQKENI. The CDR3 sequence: CASSPRQGEYEQYF. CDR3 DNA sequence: TGTGCCAGCTCACCAAGACAGGGGGAATACGAGCAGTACTTC.

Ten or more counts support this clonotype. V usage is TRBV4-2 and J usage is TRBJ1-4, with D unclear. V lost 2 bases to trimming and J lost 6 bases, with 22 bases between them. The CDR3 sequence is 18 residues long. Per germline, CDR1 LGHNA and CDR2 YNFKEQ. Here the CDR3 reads CASSQPDSFVRRDEKLFF. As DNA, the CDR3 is TGTGCCAGCAGCCAACCCGATTCCTTCGTGAGGAGGGATGAAAAACTGTTTTTT.

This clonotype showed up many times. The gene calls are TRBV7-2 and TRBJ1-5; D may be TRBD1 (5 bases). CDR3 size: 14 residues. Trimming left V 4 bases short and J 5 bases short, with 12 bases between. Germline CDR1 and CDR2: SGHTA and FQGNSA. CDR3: CASSSWQGYQPQHF. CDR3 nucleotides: TGTGCCAGCAGCTCATGGCAGGGATATCAGCCCCAGCATTTT. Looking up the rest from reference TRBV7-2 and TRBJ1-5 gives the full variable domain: GAGVSQSPSNKVTEKGKDVELRCDPISGHTALYWYRQSLGQGLEFLIYFQGNSAPDKSGLPSDRFSAERTGGSVSTLTIQRTQQEDSAVYLCASSSWQGYQPQHFGDGTRLSIL.

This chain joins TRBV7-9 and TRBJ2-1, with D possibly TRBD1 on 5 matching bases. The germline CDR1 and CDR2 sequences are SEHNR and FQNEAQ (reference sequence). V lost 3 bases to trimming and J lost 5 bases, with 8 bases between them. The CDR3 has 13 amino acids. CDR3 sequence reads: CASSFDSNNEQFF. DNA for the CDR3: TGTGCCAGCAGCTTCGACAGCAACAATGAGCAGTTCTTC.

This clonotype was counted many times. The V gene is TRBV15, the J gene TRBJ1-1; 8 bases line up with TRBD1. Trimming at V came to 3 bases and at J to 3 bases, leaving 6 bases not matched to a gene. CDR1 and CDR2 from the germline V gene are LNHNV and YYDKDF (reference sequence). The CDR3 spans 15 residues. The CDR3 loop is CATSREDREHTEAFF. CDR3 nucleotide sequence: TGTGCCACCAGCAGGGAGGACAGGGAGCACACTGAAGCTTTCTTT.

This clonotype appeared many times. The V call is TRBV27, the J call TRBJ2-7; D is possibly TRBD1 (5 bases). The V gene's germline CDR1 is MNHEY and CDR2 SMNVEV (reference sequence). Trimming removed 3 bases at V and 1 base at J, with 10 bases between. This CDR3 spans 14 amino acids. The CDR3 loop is CASSFSTDSYEQYF. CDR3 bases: TGTGCCAGCAGTTTTTCGACAGATTCCTACGAGCAGTACTTC.

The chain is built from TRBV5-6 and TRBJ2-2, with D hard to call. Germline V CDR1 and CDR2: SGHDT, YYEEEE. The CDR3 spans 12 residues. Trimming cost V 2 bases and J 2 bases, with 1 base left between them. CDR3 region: CASSFNTGELFF. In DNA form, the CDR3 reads TGTGCCAGCAGCTTTAACACCGGGGAGCTGTTTTTT.

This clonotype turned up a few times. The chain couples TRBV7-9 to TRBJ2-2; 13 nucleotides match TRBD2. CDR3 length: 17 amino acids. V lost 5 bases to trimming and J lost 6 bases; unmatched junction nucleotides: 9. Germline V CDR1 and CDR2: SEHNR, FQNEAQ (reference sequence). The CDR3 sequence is CASSRTSGGGNAGELFF. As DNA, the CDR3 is TGTGCCAGCAGCCGGACTAGCGGGGGCGGTAACGCCGGGGAGCTGTTTTTT.

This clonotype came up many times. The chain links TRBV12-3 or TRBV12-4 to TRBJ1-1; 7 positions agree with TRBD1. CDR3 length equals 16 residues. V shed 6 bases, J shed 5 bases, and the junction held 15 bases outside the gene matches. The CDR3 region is CASRPHFGQEGTEAFF. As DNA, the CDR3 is TGTGCCAGCAGGCCGCACTTTGGACAGGAGGGGACTGAAGCTTTCTTT.

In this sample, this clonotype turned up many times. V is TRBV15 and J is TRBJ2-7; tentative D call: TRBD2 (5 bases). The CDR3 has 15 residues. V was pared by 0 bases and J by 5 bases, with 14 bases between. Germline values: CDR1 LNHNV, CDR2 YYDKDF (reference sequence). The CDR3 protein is CATSRDLSPGDEQYF. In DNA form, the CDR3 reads TGTGCCACCAGCAGAGATTTAAGCCCCGGGGACGAGCAGTACTTC.

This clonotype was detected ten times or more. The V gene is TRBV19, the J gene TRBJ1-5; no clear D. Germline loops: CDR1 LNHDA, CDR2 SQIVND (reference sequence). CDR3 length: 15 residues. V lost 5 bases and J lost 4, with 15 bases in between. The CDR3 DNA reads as TGTGCCAGTAGTGGGTCTTATGGGCAGAATCAGCCCCAGCATTTT. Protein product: CASSGSYGQNQPQHF.

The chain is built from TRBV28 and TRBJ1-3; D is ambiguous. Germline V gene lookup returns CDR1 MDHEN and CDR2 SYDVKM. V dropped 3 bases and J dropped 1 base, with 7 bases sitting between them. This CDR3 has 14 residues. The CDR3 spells CASSFRGSGNTIYF. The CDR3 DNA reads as TGTGCCAGCAGTTTCCGTGGATCTGGAAACACCATATATTTT.

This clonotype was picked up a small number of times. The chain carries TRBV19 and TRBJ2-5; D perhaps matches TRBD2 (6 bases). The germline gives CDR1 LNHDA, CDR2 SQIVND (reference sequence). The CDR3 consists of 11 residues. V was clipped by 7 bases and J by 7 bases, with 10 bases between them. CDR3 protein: CASTAAGTQYF. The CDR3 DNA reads TGTGCCAGTACGGCAGCGGGGACCCAGTACTTC.